Listed below are T cell receptor beta chains from one sample, sequenced in a study of blood T cell repertoires in COVID-19. This table comes from immunoSEQ multiplex PCR, and its TCRdb copy is limited to in-frame clones, with some not included. The sample lists tens of thousands of clones; 85% were seen once. Sequencing used peripheral blood. These receptors were obtained from a human donor in a cohort sampled during active COVID-19. CDR3s leave out the opening cysteine and the closing phenylalanine or tryptophan. The order of the fields is V gene, clone size, J gene, CDR3 protein. Clone size is shown for a subset of rows, as once, few, many or a class of expanded clone.

>TRBV6-2/TRBV6-3|-|TRBJ1-4
ASSSRQGGDEKLF
>TRBV5-1|once|TRBJ1-1
ASSFGQATSTGAF
>TRBV5-1|-|TRBJ2-7
ASSLQGSSYEQY
>TRBV7-2|-|TRBJ2-5
ASSLNAGQQETQY
>TRBV7-9|-|TRBJ2-7
ASSAGTGVFYEQY
>TRBV7-3|-|TRBJ2-1
ASSSLAGGYNEQF
>TRBV6-1|-|TRBJ2-1
ASSEPGGTGANEQF
>TRBV5-4|-|TRBJ2-2
ASSLIAASNTGELF
>TRBV7-3|-|TRBJ2-1
ASSLGLAGNEQF
>TRBV14|-|TRBJ2-7
ASSPPGFSYEQY
>TRBV5-4|-|TRBJ1-2
ASSLGTDYGYT
>TRBV18|-|TRBJ2-7
ASSPGRISYEQY
>TRBV9|-|TRBJ2-3
ASSANPGLAMVDTQY
>TRBV7-8|-|TRBJ1-2
ASSPDSNYGYT
>TRBV18|-|TRBJ2-6
ASSPKGQGPSGANVLT
>TRBV5-6|-|TRBJ2-2
ASSMFRANTGELF
>TRBV11-3|-|TRBJ2-2
ASSPTSKNTGELF
>TRBV5-4|once|TRBJ2-3
ASSSRDFTDTQY
>TRBV3-1/TRBV3-2|once|TRBJ1-1
ATSGQNTEAF
>TRBV9|-|TRBJ2-6
ASSPAGGSSGANVLT
>TRBV5-1|-|TRBJ2-7
ASSSGTSGEQY
>TRBV5-1|-|TRBJ2-1
ASKRQGEQF
>TRBV5-1|-|TRBJ2-7
ASSFGQALTYEQY
>TRBV30|-|TRBJ2-1
AWETGSTYNEQF
>TRBV7-3|-|TRBJ2-3
ASRGAGGTQY
>TRBV10-1|-|TRBJ2-7
ASSQGLEVYEQY
>TRBV5-4|-|TRBJ2-5
ASSRSGSREY
>TRBV4-3|-|TRBJ2-3
ASSQDGGGPSTDTQY
>TRBV19|-|TRBJ2-1
ASSMSFPPGVEQF